This entry is about one TCR beta chain. If patients had autoimmune disease history or systemic immunosuppression, they were excluded. These data come from a study of OX40 agonist ivuxolimab in advanced cancers. Whole-study context: Cancers in dose escalation were hepatocellular, melanoma, renal cell and head and neck. Age averaged 60 years (range roughly 23 to 79), and more than 80% were male.

The CDR3 has 12 amino acids. Trimming took 1 base from V and 10 from J, leaving 11 bases between them. Germline V gives CDR1 GTSNPN, CDR2 SVGIG (reference sequence). Data came from immunoSEQ multiplex PCR; TCRdb stores just in-frame clones and leaves some out. In the table there are over 40,000 clones, more than 70% of which are singletons. The genes are TRBV30 and TRBJ1-5; D remains unclear. The source was CD4+ or CD8+ T cells sorted from blood, collected in a trial of the OX40 agonist ivuxolimab. This TCR was sampled from an adult with an advanced solid tumor such as melanoma, head and neck, liver or kidney cancer. CDR3 sequence (DNA): TGTGCCTGGAGTGGAGTGGAGGGACCCCAGCATTTT. It yields the protein CAWSGVEGPQHF.